Each of the 27 T cell receptor beta chains below was sequenced from the same sample in a study of identical twins (dated by TCRdb to about 2016). The protocol used for the library was 5' RACE. Sequencing used an Illumina HiSeq 2000. Through fastp at Q25 and MiXCR, TCRdb rebuilt clones from the public reads, retaining in-frame beta chains. Each entry merges the rows of one CDR3 protein and shows their most common DNA and genes. The table for this sample lists around 240,000 distinct CDR3 sequences; over 9.5% of them were counted only once. The ten biggest clones cover 9% to 10% of the sample. Sample: memory T cells sorted from blood. The sample's cell subset or site label, in plain terms: CD45RO+ enriched T cells. The receptors here all came from a man in his fifties or sixties in good health.

This clonotype appeared many times. The chain employs TRBV28 and TRBJ1-4; unclear D gene. Deletions cut 1 base from V and 8 bases from J, with 5 bases between. Germline-derived CDR1 and CDR2 are MDHEN and SYDVKM. This CDR3 spans 12 amino acids. DNA for the CDR3: TGTGCCAGCAGTTTATTTAAGGAAAAACTGTTTTTT. It specifies CASSLFKEKLFF.

The chain links TRBV7-8 to TRBJ2-1; unclear D gene. The CDR3 has 14 amino acids. Trimming cost V 3 bases and J 8 bases, with 14 bases left between them. CDR1 SGHVS and CDR2 FQNEAQ come from the germline V gene. The CDR3 region has the DNA TGTGCCAGCAGCTTTCTAACAACCGGATATGAGCAGTTCTTC. Its protein product is CASSFLTTGYEQFF.

This clonotype has just a few counts. The J gene is TRBJ2-3, the V gene TRBV6-2 or TRBV6-3; D ambiguous. This CDR3 is built from 15 residues. Trimming removed 5 bases from V and 1 base from J, with 13 bases in between. The germline CDR1 and CDR2 sequences are MNHEY and SVGEGT. The CDR3 nucleotides are TGTGCCAGCAGTCCAATAAGTAGGGGCACAGATACGCAGTATTTT. Encoded protein: CASSPISRGTDTQYF.

This clonotype was observed a handful of times. V is TRBV7-2 and J is TRBJ1-1, with TRBD1 as a possible D gene (6 bases). Germline V gene lookup returns CDR1 SGHTA and CDR2 FQGNSA. Trimming took off 5 bases at V and 1 base at J, with 17 bases between the two ends. The CDR3 is 16 residues long. CDR3 loop: CASSRNTGLENTEAFF. CDR3 bases: TGTGCCAGCAGCCGAAACACAGGGCTCGAGAACACTGAAGCTTTCTTT. Combining the CDR3 with reference TRBV7-2 and TRBJ1-1 gives the whole variable domain GAGVSQSPSNKVTEKGKDVELRCDPISGHTALYWYRQSLGQGLEFLIYFQGNSAPDKSGLPSDRFSAERTGGSVSTLTIQRTQQEDSAVYLCASSRNTGLENTEAFFGQGTRLTVV.

In this sample, this clonotype turned up many times. CDR3 in amino acids: CASTAQANYGYTF. In DNA, the CDR3 is TGTGCCAGCACTGCGCAGGCGAACTATGGCTACACCTTC. The chain employs TRBV6-1 and TRBJ1-2; no definite D call. This CDR3 spans 13 amino acids. The V gene's germline CDR1 is MNHNS and CDR2 SASEGT. V was cut by 7 bases and J by 2 bases, with 11 bases left in between.

This clonotype was detected only a few times. V and J are TRBV29-1 and TRBJ2-5; 10 bases are a match to TRBD2. This CDR3 spans 14 amino acids. In germline, CDR1 is SQVTM, CDR2 ANQGSEA. Germline trimming cut 3 bases from V and 5 bases from J; bases unmatched to any gene: 6. The CDR3: CSVDASGSRETQYF. The CDR3 region has the DNA TGCAGCGTTGATGCTAGCGGGAGCCGCGAGACCCAGTACTTC.

At least ten counts were recorded for this clonotype. This sequence joins TRBV5-1 and TRBJ2-2; 7 nucleotides agree with TRBD2. Per the germline V gene, CDR1 is SGHRS and CDR2 is YFSETQ. V shed 4 bases, J shed 0 bases, and the junction held 3 bases outside the gene matches. The CDR3 consists of 15 residues. CDR3 residues: CASSPGTTNTGELFF. The CDR3 nucleotides are TGCGCCAGCAGCCCTGGGACTACGAACACCGGGGAGCTGTTTTTT.

This chain joins TRBV2 and TRBJ2-1; 10 bases are shared with TRBD2. The CDR3 length is 16 residues. The germline gives CDR1 SNHLY, CDR2 FYNNEI. The J segment lost 9 bases and the V segment lost 5 bases, leaving 13 bases of the junction unmatched. The CDR3 DNA reads as TGTGCCAGCAGTAGTGGTCGAGCGGGAGGGCTAAGTGAGCAGTTCTTC. It codes for CASSSGRAGGLSEQFF. The whole variable domain, filled in from reference TRBV2 and TRBJ2-1, reads EPEVTQTPSHQVTQMGQEVILRCVPISNHLYFYWYRQILGQKVEFLVSFYNNEISEKSEIFDDQFSVERPDGSNFTLKIRSTKLEDSAMYFCASSSGRAGGLSEQFFGPGTRLTVL.

The rearrangement links TRBV7-2 to TRBJ2-3; 8 bases are shared with TRBD2. Germline CDR1 reads SGHTA; CDR2 reads FQGNSA. The CDR3 is 14 amino acids. Losses at the gene ends were 9 bases for V and 4 bases for J; bases not matched to a gene: 9. The CDR3 nucleotides are TGTGCCAGTAAGAGCGGGAGTGGCGCAGATACGCAGTATTTT. Translated: CASKSGSGADTQYF.

This clonotype was picked up a small number of times. The genes are TRBV4-3 and TRBJ2-3; weak D call: TRBD2 (5 bases). Germline V CDR1 and CDR2: LGHNA, YSLEER. This CDR3 contains 14 residues. Trimming pared 4 bases from V and 2 bases from J, leaving 10 bases between. The CDR3, as DNA: TGCGCCAGCAGCCGATCCGGGATCACAGATACGCAGTATTTT. It encodes CASSRSGITDTQYF.

Of note for this clonotype: Relative to the germline gene, one junction end is altered; a read error may explain this. The chain joins TRBV5-6 to TRBJ2-1, with 9 bases aligning to TRBD1. Per the germline V gene, CDR1 is SGHDT and CDR2 is YYEEEE. The CDR3 extends over 17 amino acids. This CDR3 is CASSLQGATSSYNVQFF. The CDR3 DNA sequence: TGTGCCAGCAGCCTACAGGGGGCGACCAGCTCCTACAATGTGCAGTTCTTC.

The CDR3 sequence is CASSPEGLAGAMTDTQYF. The CDR3 nucleotides are TGTGCCAGCAGCCCGGAGGGACTAGCGGGAGCGATGACAGATACGCAGTATTTT. V and J are TRBV7-3 and TRBJ2-3, with TRBD2 matching 14 bases. Germline V gives CDR1 SGHTA, CDR2 FQGTGA. The length of the CDR3 is 18 residues. V shed 5 bases and J 3 bases; nucleotides not matched to a gene: 10.

This clonotype was counted once. The chain links TRBV6-2 or TRBV6-3 to TRBJ2-5; perhaps D is TRBD1 or TRBD2 (6 bases each). The ends were cut back, 6 bases at V and 2 bases at J, with 22 bases in the middle. CDR1 is MNHEY and CDR2 is SVGEGT in the germline V gene. The CDR3 is 17 amino acids. The CDR3, as DNA: TGTGCCAGCAGCCAGAAGGATGTGGGGGGCGGTCAAGAGACCCAGTACTTC. The encoded protein is CASSQKDVGGGQETQYF.

This clonotype was recorded at least ten times. The chain employs TRBV5-1 and TRBJ2-2, with 10 positions matching TRBD1. Unmatched junction bases numbered 3, after V lost 2 bases and J lost 5 bases. This CDR3 region has 15 residues. Germline CDR1 and CDR2: SGHRS and YFSETQ. The CDR3 region has the DNA TGCGCCAGCAGCTTCGGGACAGGGGTGACCGGGGAGCTGTTTTTT. Its translation: CASSFGTGVTGELFF.

The V gene is TRBV28, the J gene TRBJ1-1, with 7 bases lining up with TRBD1. Germline CDR1 is MDHEN and CDR2 is SYDVKM. Trimming at V came to 5 bases and at J to 7 bases, leaving 7 bases not matched to a gene. The CDR3 has 13 amino acids. The CDR3 here is CASSPQGDSEAFF. CDR3 DNA: TGTGCCAGCAGTCCCCAGGGGGACAGTGAAGCTTTCTTT.

By its share, this clonotype is medium-sized. This chain links TRBV29-1 with TRBJ2-1; no reliable D call. V was cut by 3 bases and J by 4 bases, with 7 bases left in between. Germline V gene sequence: CDR1 SQVTM, CDR2 ANQGSEA. The CDR3 is 12 amino acids. The DNA of the CDR3 is TGCAGCGTTGACAACAGTTACAATGAGCAGTTCTTC. It translates to CSVDNSYNEQFF.

The sample holds many counts of this clonotype. The V and J genes are TRBV28 and TRBJ2-1, with 15 bases lining up with TRBD2. Looked up from germline, CDR1 is MDHEN and CDR2 is SYDVKM. J lost 9 bases, V lost 4 bases, and 4 bases had no gene match. The CDR3 covers 15 residues. CDR3 DNA sequence: TGTGCCAGCAGTTGGGGACTAGCGGGAGGAATTGAGCAGTTCTTC. The encoded protein is CASSWGLAGGIEQFF.

This chain uses TRBV12-3 or TRBV12-4 with TRBJ2-1; TRBD2 agrees at 8 bases. The length of the CDR3 is 15 residues. V shed 3 bases and J 7 bases; nucleotides not matched to a gene: 8. The CDR3 DNA sequence: TGTGCCAGCAGTTTCGCGGGAGGAAGTCGGAATGAGCAGTTCTTC. The encoded protein is CASSFAGGSRNEQFF.

Notes on this clonotype: Just one base apart from a much larger clone, this may be a read error. The genes are TRBV7-2 and TRBJ1-6; no clear D. Trimming removed 5 bases at V and 15 bases at J, with 17 bases between. From germline, CDR1 is SGHTA and CDR2 FQGNSA. The CDR3 is made up of 13 amino acids. The CDR3: CASSPLGLSHLHF. The CDR3 DNA follows: TGTGCCAGCAGCCCCCTCGGGCTATCCCACCTCCACTTT.

This clonotype came up a few times. V is TRBV4-3 and J is TRBJ1-2, with a weak D call TRBD1 (6 bases). CDR3 length equals 15 residues. In germline, CDR1 is LGHNA, CDR2 YSLEER. V was clipped by 0 bases and J by 2 bases, with 10 bases between them. The CDR3 is CASSQDPQGNYGYTF. The CDR3 DNA follows: TGCGCCAGCAGCCAAGATCCACAGGGAAACTATGGCTACACCTTC.

In this sample, this clonotype turned up many times. The chain carries TRBV20-1 and TRBJ2-1, with TRBD2 matching over 10 bases. Germline V CDR1 and CDR2: DFQATT, SNEGSKA (reference sequence). The CDR3 has 14 amino acids. V lost 6 bases and J lost 2; bases outside the gene matches: 4. CDR3: CSATSGDTYNEQFF. CDR3 nucleotide sequence: TGCAGTGCAACTAGCGGGGATACCTACAATGAGCAGTTCTTC.

This clonotype has just a few counts. This sequence joins TRBV7-9 and TRBJ1-4, with unresolved D. Per germline, CDR1 SEHNR and CDR2 FQNEAQ (reference sequence). Trimming shortened V by 4 bases and J by 2 bases, and 14 bases separated the two germline ends. The CDR3 loop spans 16 amino acids. In nucleotides, the CDR3 is TGTGCCAGCAGCTCGGGATTCGGGTCGACTAATGAAAAACTGTTTTTT. The encoded protein is CASSSGFGSTNEKLFF.

The genes are TRBV20-1 and TRBJ2-7; 8 bases fit TRBD2. Germline trimming cut 6 bases from V and 7 bases from J; bases unmatched to any gene: 17. This CDR3 spans 15 amino acids. Germline lookup yields CDR1 DFQATT and CDR2 SNEGSKA (reference sequence). The CDR3 protein is CSAVASGGLLLEQYF. DNA of the CDR3: TGCAGTGCCGTAGCAAGCGGGGGCCTCCTATTGGAGCAGTACTTC.

This clonotype was counted ten times or more. The chain couples TRBV6-4 to TRBJ2-5; 11 positions agree with TRBD2. The CDR3 contains 20 residues. Trimming took 0 bases from V and 4 from J; bases not matched to a gene: 16. Germline V gives CDR1 MRHNA, CDR2 SNTAGT. CDR3 amino acids: CASSDSTRLAGFGGGETQYF. The DNA for the CDR3 is TGTGCCAGCAGTGACTCTACACGACTAGCGGGATTTGGAGGGGGAGAGACCCAGTACTTC.

This clonotype has just a few counts. The chain has TRBV30 and TRBJ2-1, with 9 bases aligning to TRBD2. V gave up 1 base and J gave up 14 bases; unmatched junction bases: 15. Germline values: CDR1 GTSNPN, CDR2 SVGIG (reference sequence). The CDR3 is 15 amino acids. CDR3 loop: CAWSAPSGIIYGKFF. The CDR3 DNA reads TGTGCCTGGAGTGCTCCTAGCGGGATAATCTACGGGAAGTTCTTC.

The table lists this clonotype with many counts. The chain joins TRBV30 to TRBJ1-2; 8 positions match TRBD1. V gave up 7 bases and J gave up 1 base; unmatched junction bases: 5. There are 13 residues in the CDR3. Germline-derived CDR1 and CDR2 are GTSNPN and SVGIG (reference sequence). The CDR3 DNA reads TGTGCCTTAGACAGGGGTTTTAACTATGGCTACACCTTC. This sequence encodes CALDRGFNYGYTF. Filled out from reference TRBV30 and TRBJ1-2, the complete variable domain reads SQTIHQWPATLVQPVGSPLSLECTVEGTSNPNLYWYRQAAGRGLQLLFYSVGIGQISSEVPQNLSASRPQDRQFILSSKKLLLSDSGFYLCALDRGFNYGYTFGSGTRLTVV.

The chain combines TRBV5-1 with TRBJ2-3, with 8 bases aligning to TRBD1. This CDR3 has 15 residues. Germline-derived CDR1 and CDR2 are SGHRS and YFSETQ. V lost 4 bases to trimming and J lost 0 bases; unmatched junction nucleotides: 4. This CDR3 reads CASSPGQGSTDTQYF. CDR3 bases: TGCGCCAGCAGCCCTGGACAGGGCAGCACAGATACGCAGTATTTT.